This T cell receptor beta chain is from a study of neurological immune-mediated disorders. Described time point: longitudinal time-point 1 (baseline). Over 200 million TCR-beta sequences from 15-18 subjects were obtained in each sequencing run. TCRdb re-called the 5' RACE reads through MiXCR, storing one row per CDR3 protein. Here the sample spans tens of thousands of distinct CDR3 sequences, about 10% being singletons. This CDR3 comprises 14 residues. CDR1 DFQATT and CDR2 SNEGSKA come from the germline V gene (reference sequence). The V end was cut by 0 bases, the J end by 1 base, with 9 bases between. In this sample, this clonotype turned up many times. What it recognizes is unknown. Overall study results and limits: The study found the most TCR clonal expansion in HTLV-1-associated myelopathy and the least in multiple sclerosis, below healthy controls.

The chain couples TRBV20-1 to TRBJ1-1; D gene uncertain. The material sequenced was PBMCs. This receptor was obtained from a male donor with HTLV-1-associated myelopathy (HAM/TSP). CDR3 sequence reads: CSARDRRKNTEAFF. The DNA for the CDR3 is TGCAGTGCTAGAGATCGCCGAAAGAACACTGAAGCTTTCTTT.